Following are 27 T cell receptor beta chains from one sample sequenced in a study of cytomegalovirus exposure and HLA in healthy donors. The primer mix had 60 Vbeta and 13 Jbeta primers. Clones were sequenced by immunoSEQ multiplex PCR, and TCRdb holds only the in-frame ones, with some missing. Among 100,000 to 150,000 clones listed, roughly two thirds were seen once. The sample taken for sequencing was PBMCs. The receptors were gathered from a man younger than 40 in good health and CMV-seropositive.

This clone showed up just a few times. The DNA of the CDR3 is TGCGCCAGCAGCCTCGGCAGGGGAAGCATGAACACTGAAGCTTTCTTT. This codes for CASSLGRGSMNTEAFF. V usage is TRBV5-1 and J usage is TRBJ1-1; D is perhaps TRBD1 (6 bases). The V gene lost 4 bases and the J gene lost 0 bases, with 16 bases spanning the gap. Per the germline V gene, CDR1 is SGHRS and CDR2 is YFSETQ. The CDR3 sequence is 16 residues long.

The rearrangement joins TRBV5-4 to TRBJ1-2; the D gene is possibly TRBD1 (5 bases). This CDR3 has 16 residues. Germline assignment: CDR1 SGHNT and CDR2 YYREEE (reference sequence). V shed 2 bases and J shed 4 bases, with 18 bases lying between them. The CDR3 is CASSFRGGTPFYGYTF. The CDR3 nucleotides are TGTGCCAGCAGCTTCCGCGGGGGAACTCCCTTCTATGGCTACACCTTC.

The chain combines TRBV6-5 with TRBJ2-5, with 10 nucleotides matching TRBD1. The J call may not be correct, given that the DNA end is closer to TRBJ2-7. The CDR3 runs 15 residues. The germline V gene encodes CDR1 MNHEY and CDR2 SVGAGI. The CDR3 is CASSNRQGAMDEQYF. DNA of the CDR3: TGTGCCAGCAGTAACAGACAGGGGGCTATGGACGAGCAGTACTTC.

This chain connects TRBV10-3 to TRBJ2-1, with 11 bases that match TRBD2. Germline CDR1 is ENHRY and CDR2 is SYGVKD. With V trimmed by 5 bases and J by 1 base, 4 bases remained unmatched. The CDR3 has 16 residues. The CDR3 is CAISYGTSGSYNEQFF. CDR3 sequence (DNA): TGTGCCATCAGTTACGGGACTAGCGGTTCCTACAATGAGCAGTTCTTC.

This clone has a handful of counts. The J gene is TRBJ2-7, the V gene TRBV4-1; 9 nucleotides align to TRBD1. V shed 0 bases and J 4 bases; nucleotides not matched to a gene: 10. In germline, CDR1 is MGHRA, CDR2 YSYEKL. The CDR3 sequence is 17 residues long. Here the CDR3 reads CASSQETLQGARYEQYF. The CDR3 DNA is TGCGCCAGCAGCCAAGAAACCCTACAGGGGGCGCGGTACGAGCAGTACTTC.

This clone has just a few counts. The chain couples TRBV11-2 to TRBJ1-1, with unresolved D. The CDR3 loop spans 14 amino acids. Between the trimmed V and J ends, which lost 3 bases and 2 bases, there was a span of 10 bases. Germline V gene lookup returns CDR1 SGHAT and CDR2 FQNNGV. DNA for the CDR3: TGTGCCAGCAGCTTCCACCGGGGAAACACTGAAGCTTTCTTT. Amino acids: CASSFHRGNTEAFF.

As to this clone: This specimen includes other DNA sequences encoding the same CDR3. The V call is TRBV19, the J call TRBJ2-1, with D possibly TRBD1 on 5 matching bases. Trimming stripped 2 bases from V and 1 base from J, with 9 bases between. CDR1 and CDR2 (germline): LNHDA, SQIVND (reference sequence). This CDR3 has 15 amino acids. This CDR3 reads CASSIQAGSYNEQFF. The CDR3 region has the DNA TGTGCCAGTAGTATACAAGCAGGGTCCTACAATGAGCAGTTCTTC.

This chain links TRBV7-9 with TRBJ2-1; 8 bases map to TRBD2. Trimming at V came to 1 base and at J to 8 bases, leaving 7 bases not matched to a gene. Looked up from germline, CDR1 is SEHNR and CDR2 is FQNEAQ (reference sequence). This CDR3 contains 15 residues. The CDR3 loop reads CASSLVWTSRDEQFF. Here the CDR3 DNA reads TGTGCCAGCAGCTTAGTCTGGACTAGCAGGGATGAGCAGTTCTTC.

This clone showed up many times. The chain has TRBV27 and TRBJ2-1, with 12 bases that match TRBD2. The V gene end was trimmed by 6 bases and the J gene end by 4 bases; junction bases not matched to a gene: 4. Germline V lookup: CDR1 MNHEY, CDR2 SMNVEV (reference sequence). The CDR3 covers 15 residues. CDR3 residues: CASRGGLAGYNEQFF. The CDR3 DNA reads TGTGCCAGCAGGGGTGGACTAGCGGGGTACAATGAGCAGTTCTTC.

A few counts support this clone. The rearrangement uses TRBV6-6 and TRBJ2-7; weak D call: TRBD2 (5 bases). This CDR3 spans 13 amino acids. Germline V CDR1 and CDR2: MNHNY, SVGAGI (reference sequence). V lost 2 bases to trimming and J lost 5 bases, with 10 bases between them. CDR3 sequence: CASSYESGDEQYF. Here the CDR3 DNA reads TGTGCCAGCAGTTACGAGTCCGGGGACGAGCAGTACTTC.

V and J are TRBV29-1 and TRBJ1-2, with D unresolved. CDR3 length equals 11 residues. Germline CDR1 is SQVTM and CDR2 is ANQGSEA. Trimming took off 7 bases at V and 0 bases at J, with 6 bases between the two ends. This CDR3 reads CSAGANYGYTF. CDR3 nucleotides: TGCAGCGCCGGGGCTAACTATGGCTACACCTTC.

The V gene is TRBV27, the J gene TRBJ2-3, with D maybe TRBD2 (6 bases). This CDR3 has 16 amino acids. CDR1 is MNHEY and CDR2 is SMNVEV in the germline V gene (reference sequence). V lost 6 bases and J 1 base, leaving 17 bases between the germline ends. The CDR3: CASSSPLRERTDTQYF. CDR3 coding DNA: TGTGCCAGCAGCAGCCCCTTACGGGAGCGCACAGATACGCAGTATTTT.

The V and J genes are TRBV15 and TRBJ2-7; 7 bases match TRBD1. The germline gives CDR1 LNHNV, CDR2 YYDKDF (reference sequence). V gave up 5 bases and J gave up 2 bases; unmatched junction bases: 6. The CDR3 spans 14 residues. The DNA of the CDR3 is TGTGCCACCAGCTTTGGACAGGTTACCTACGAGCAGTACTTC. This gives the protein CATSFGQVTYEQYF.

This clone was picked up one time. The chain employs TRBV7-9 and TRBJ1-5; no firm D call. The CDR3 loop spans 13 amino acids. Germline V gives CDR1 SEHNR, CDR2 FQNEAQ (reference sequence). V was trimmed by 0 bases and J by 6 bases, leaving 6 bases between them. The CDR3 sequence is CASSLARGQPQHF. CDR3 coding DNA: TGTGCCAGCAGCTTAGCGCGGGGTCAGCCCCAGCATTTT.

The chain couples TRBV5-1 to TRBJ1-2; D is perhaps TRBD1 (6 bases). Germline assignment: CDR1 SGHRS and CDR2 YFSETQ. Trimming cost V 0 bases and J 8 bases, with 11 bases left between them. This CDR3 has 13 residues. The CDR3: CASSLDRVKGYTF. DNA of the CDR3: TGCGCCAGCAGCTTGGACAGGGTAAAGGGCTACACCTTC.

A few counts support this clone. The chain couples TRBV9 to TRBJ2-3; a possible D gene is TRBD2 (5 bases). The V end was cut by 0 bases, the J end by 0 bases, with 8 bases between. Per germline, CDR1 SGDLS and CDR2 YYNGEE. CDR3 length: 15 residues. Written as DNA, the CDR3 is TGTGCCAGCAGCGTAGGAGCGGTTAGCACAGATACGCAGTATTTT. As protein: CASSVGAVSTDTQYF.

This clone was found a few times. V is TRBV27 and J is TRBJ1-5; 7 bases fit TRBD1. Germline trimming cut 3 bases from V and 6 bases from J; bases unmatched to any gene: 5. CDR1 and CDR2 (germline): MNHEY, SMNVEV (reference sequence). The CDR3 consists of 14 residues. The CDR3 bases are TGTGCCAGCAGTTTTCAGGGGGGCACTCAGCCCCAGCATTTT. It specifies CASSFQGGTQPQHF.

The rearrangement uses TRBV6-1 and TRBJ1-3; no clear D. Trimming cost V 2 bases and J 0 bases, with 8 bases left between them. CDR1 is MNHNS, CDR2 SASEGT, per germline. This CDR3 is 15 amino acids long. The CDR3 loop is CASSEQSDSGNTIYF. CDR3 bases: TGTGCCAGCAGTGAACAGTCTGACTCTGGAAACACCATATATTTT.

The chain employs TRBV5-8 and TRBJ2-2; 7 bases map to TRBD1. The CDR3 extends over 14 amino acids. V trimming: 4 bases; J trimming: 3 bases; junction bases outside the gene matches: 3. Germline CDR1 is SGHTS and CDR2 is YDEGEE. The CDR3 spells CASSQGQHTGELFF. DNA of the CDR3: TGTGCCAGCAGCCAGGGACAGCACACCGGGGAGCTGTTTTTT.

V and J are TRBV29-1 and TRBJ2-3; perhaps TRBD1 as D (5 bases). CDR3 length: 14 residues. V lost 7 bases and J lost 2, with 16 bases in between. Germline CDR1 reads SQVTM; CDR2 reads ANQGSEA. CDR3 loop: CSAIRVISTDTQYF. The CDR3 DNA reads as TGCAGCGCAATCAGGGTGATCTCCACAGATACGCAGTATTTT.

The chain combines TRBV4-2 with TRBJ2-3; 12 bases map to TRBD2. Trimming cost V 4 bases and J 8 bases; bases outside gene matches: 10. CDR1 LGHNA and CDR2 YNFKEQ come from the germline V gene. This CDR3 has 16 amino acids. The CDR3 DNA reads TGTGCCAGCAGCCCGCAGACTAGCGGGAGCTCTGGTACGCAGTATTTT. Translated: CASSPQTSGSSGTQYF.

V gene TRBV6-1 combines with J gene TRBJ2-2, with a possible D match to TRBD1 (6 bases). V was clipped by 2 bases and J by 3 bases, with 13 bases between them. This CDR3 comprises 16 residues. Germline assignment: CDR1 MNHNS and CDR2 SASEGT. This CDR3 is CASSEFRDKDTGELFF. The CDR3 bases are TGTGCCAGCAGTGAATTCCGGGACAAAGACACCGGGGAGCTGTTTTTT.

The CDR3 DNA reads as TGTGCCAGTAGTATCGCTAGCTCCTACGAGCAGTACTTC. Its protein is CASSIASSYEQYF. This chain links TRBV19 with TRBJ2-7; no firm D call. Germline CDR1 reads LNHDA; CDR2 reads SQIVND (reference sequence). The CDR3 runs to 13 residues. Trimming took off 3 bases at V and 0 bases at J, with 6 bases between the two ends.

The chain combines TRBV4-1 with TRBJ1-1; D uncertain. CDR1 is MGHRA and CDR2 is YSYEKL in the germline V gene. The CDR3 totals 12 residues. The V and J ends lost 2 bases and 11 bases respectively, with 12 bases between them. The chain's CDR3 is CASSQLPQLAFF. In DNA form, the CDR3 reads TGCGCCAGCAGCCAATTACCGCAACTGGCTTTCTTT.

The chain joins TRBV18 to TRBJ2-5; 12 bases line up with TRBD2. The CDR3 covers 15 residues. The ends lost 6 bases at V and 2 bases at J; junction bases unmatched: 4. The germline V gene encodes CDR1 KGHSH and CDR2 LQKENI. The CDR3 is CASSGTSGRQETQYF. CDR3 nucleotide sequence: TGTGCCAGCTCCGGGACTAGCGGGCGGCAAGAGACCCAGTACTTC.

V gene TRBV29-1 combines with J gene TRBJ2-5, with TRBD1 identical over 10 bases. The CDR3 is made up of 12 amino acids. The J segment lost 3 bases and the V segment lost 6 bases, leaving 1 base of the junction unmatched. CDR1 and CDR2 from the germline V gene are SQVTM and ANQGSEA. The CDR3, as DNA: TGCAGCGTGACAGGGGGCGAAGAGACCCAGTACTTC. It codes for CSVTGGEETQYF.

The chain is built from TRBV5-5 and TRBJ2-1; the match to TRBD2 covers 11 bases. This CDR3 has 17 amino acids. Germline V CDR1 and CDR2: SGHKS, YYEKEE (reference sequence). V dropped 4 bases and J dropped 7; count of bases not matched to a gene: 13. The CDR3 region is CASSRDTRTSGLNEQFF. The CDR3 nucleotides read TGTGCCAGCAGCCGGGACACCCGGACTAGCGGGCTTAATGAGCAGTTCTTC.